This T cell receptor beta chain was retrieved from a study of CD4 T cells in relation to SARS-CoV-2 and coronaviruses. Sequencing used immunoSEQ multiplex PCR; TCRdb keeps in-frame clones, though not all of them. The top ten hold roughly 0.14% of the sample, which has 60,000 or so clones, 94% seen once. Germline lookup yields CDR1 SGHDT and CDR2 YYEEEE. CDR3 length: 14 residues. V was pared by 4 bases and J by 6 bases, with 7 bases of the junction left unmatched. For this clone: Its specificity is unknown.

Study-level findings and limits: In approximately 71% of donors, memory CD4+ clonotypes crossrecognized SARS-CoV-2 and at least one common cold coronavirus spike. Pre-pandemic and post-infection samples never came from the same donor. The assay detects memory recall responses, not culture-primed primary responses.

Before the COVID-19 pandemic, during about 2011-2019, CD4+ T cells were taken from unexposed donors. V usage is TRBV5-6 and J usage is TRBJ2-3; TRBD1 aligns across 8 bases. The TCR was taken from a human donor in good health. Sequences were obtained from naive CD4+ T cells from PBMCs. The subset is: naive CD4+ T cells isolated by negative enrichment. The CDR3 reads CASSTGTGADTQYF. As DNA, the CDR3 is TGTGCCAGCAGCACTGGGACAGGCGCGGATACGCAGTATTTT.